The next 18 T cell receptor beta chains were all read from a single sample in a study of identical twins (dated by TCRdb to 2016 to 2017). Receptor libraries were prepared by 5' RACE. The sequencer was an Illumina HiSeq 2000. TCRdb handled the public reads itself, with Q25 trimming in fastp and clone calling in MiXCR, and kept productive beta chains. For every CDR3 protein sequence, its rows merge into one entry that carries the most common genes and DNA. The sample records roughly 470,000 distinct CDR3 sequences, roughly an eighth of which are singletons. About 0.94% of the sample goes to the ten largest clones. The same sample was also used in a study of yellow fever vaccine responses in identical twins.

Sequencing input: CD4+ T cells sorted from blood. The receptors derive from a woman under 30 in good health.

In its sample, this clonotype was seen many times. CDR3 in DNA: TGTGCCAGCAGCTTAGCAGCCTCCCCAGGCTACACCTTC. This sequence encodes CASSLAASPGYTF. This chain joins TRBV7-9 and TRBJ1-2; no clear D. CDR3 length equals 13 residues. Trimming stripped 0 bases from V and 8 bases from J, with 10 bases between. Per the germline V gene, CDR1 is SEHNR and CDR2 is FQNEAQ (reference sequence). Full variable domain (outside the CDR3, taken from reference TRBV7-9 and TRBJ1-2): DTGVSQNPRHKITKRGQNVTFRCDPISEHNRLYWYRQTLGQGPEFLTYFQNEAQLEKSRLLSDRFSAERPKGSFSTLEIQRTEQGDSAMYLCASSLAASPGYTFGSGTRLTVV.

The table lists this clonotype with many counts. The chain links TRBV7-9 to TRBJ2-3; the match to TRBD1 covers 9 bases. The junction had 11 bases not matched to a gene; V was cut back by 3 bases and J by 7 bases. Germline CDR1 reads SEHNR; CDR2 reads FQNEAQ (reference sequence). The CDR3 has 16 amino acids. CDR3 amino acids: CASSFPAGTGINTQYF. The CDR3 DNA is TGTGCCAGCAGCTTCCCAGCCGGGACAGGGATTAATACGCAGTATTTT.

The J gene is TRBJ2-1, the V gene TRBV27, with 7 bases lining up with TRBD2. The junction had 5 bases not matched to a gene; V was cut back by 6 bases and J by 9 bases. CDR1 and CDR2 from the germline V gene are MNHEY and SMNVEV (reference sequence). This CDR3 is 12 amino acids long. For the CDR3, the DNA is TGTGCCAGCAGGGGAGGGTCGGCTGAGCAGTTCTTC. This sequence encodes CASRGGSAEQFF.

J is TRBJ2-7 and V is TRBV19; either TRBD1 or TRBD2 may supply D (5 bases each). Between the trimmed V and J ends, which lost 5 bases and 3 bases, there was a span of 14 bases. The CDR3 extends over 14 amino acids. Germline V lookup: CDR1 LNHDA, CDR2 SQIVND (reference sequence). CDR3 residues: CASSHGTVLYEQYF. The CDR3 DNA is TGTGCCAGTAGTCACGGGACGGTCCTCTACGAGCAGTACTTC.

The chain employs TRBV5-5 and TRBJ2-2; D possibly corresponds to TRBD1 (6 bases). Germline values: CDR1 SGHKS, CDR2 YYEKEE (reference sequence). The germline V and J ends were trimmed by 0 bases and 8 bases, with 14 bases remaining between them. The CDR3 is 15 amino acids. CDR3 loop: CASSLEAGVRGELFF. As DNA, the CDR3 is TGTGCCAGCAGCTTGGAAGCAGGGGTCAGGGGGGAGCTGTTTTTT.

This clonotype came up a few times. CDR3 in amino acids: CASRDKQLLRTGELFF. CDR3 nucleotide sequence: TGTGCCAGCAGGGATAAACAGCTGCTGAGGACCGGGGAGCTGTTTTTT. The rearrangement uses TRBV27 and TRBJ2-2; D gene unclear. Per the germline V gene, CDR1 is MNHEY and CDR2 is SMNVEV (reference sequence). V was cut by 6 bases and J by 5 bases, with 19 bases left in between. There are 16 residues in the CDR3.

This chain connects TRBV29-1 to TRBJ2-2; 10 bases fit TRBD2. This CDR3 region has 17 residues. Unmatched junction bases numbered 12, after V lost 4 bases and J lost 4 bases. The germline CDR1 and CDR2 sequences are SQVTM and ANQGSEA. The CDR3: CSVVFPPAGGSTGELFF. The CDR3 DNA sequence: TGCAGCGTTGTCTTCCCCCCAGCGGGAGGGTCCACCGGGGAGCTGTTTTTT.

The table lists this clonotype with a few counts. V and J are TRBV29-1 and TRBJ2-3; D is unclear. This CDR3 contains 13 residues. Between the trimmed V and J ends, which lost 3 bases and 2 bases, there was a span of 9 bases. Germline V gene sequence: CDR1 SQVTM, CDR2 ANQGSEA. The DNA of the CDR3 is TGCAGCGTTGACCGCCAGACCACAGATACGCAGTATTTT. Its translation: CSVDRQTTDTQYF.

This clonotype occurred many times. V and J are TRBV7-9 and TRBJ2-5, with TRBD2 matching over 13 bases. V lost 3 bases and J lost 5; bases outside the gene matches: 0. Looked up from germline, CDR1 is SEHNR and CDR2 is FQNEAQ (reference sequence). The CDR3 covers 14 residues. CDR3 DNA sequence: TGTGCCAGCAGCTTGACTAGCGGGAGGGAGACCCAGTACTTC. It is translated as CASSLTSGRETQYF.

Only a few counts were recorded for this clonotype. The chain has TRBV5-4 and TRBJ2-1; 12 bases are a match to TRBD2. The CDR3 extends over 16 amino acids. CDR1 is SGHNT and CDR2 is YYREEE in the germline V gene (reference sequence). V was clipped by 5 bases and J by 7 bases; unmatched bases: 10. This chain's CDR3 is CASRAGTSGHGNEQFF. CDR3 nucleotide sequence: TGTGCCAGCAGGGCCGGGACTAGCGGGCACGGGAATGAGCAGTTCTTC.

The chain uses TRBV5-6 and TRBJ2-1; 11 bases match TRBD2. CDR1 is SGHDT, CDR2 YYEEEE, per germline. The J segment lost 5 bases and the V segment lost 2 bases, leaving 6 bases of the junction unmatched. The CDR3 extends over 16 amino acids. The CDR3 DNA follows: TGTGCCAGCAGCTTCCGGACTAGCGGGTTGAACAATGAGCAGTTCTTC. Its protein product is CASSFRTSGLNNEQFF. Variable domain in full (rest from reference TRBV5-6 and TRBJ2-1): DAGVTQSPTHLIKTRGQQVTLRCSPKSGHDTVSWYQQALGQGPQFIFQYYEEEERQRGNFPDRFSGHQFPNYSSELNVNALLLGDSALYLCASSFRTSGLNNEQFFGPGTRLTVL.

J is TRBJ2-1 and V is TRBV4-1; D perhaps matches TRBD2 (6 bases). The CDR3 runs 17 residues. The germline CDR1 and CDR2 sequences are MGHRA and YSYEKL. Trimming shortened V by 5 bases and J by 0 bases, and 17 bases separated the two germline ends. The CDR3 DNA reads TGCGCCAGCAGCATGTTCGGGGGTTCGGCCTCCTACAATGAGCAGTTCTTC. It translates to CASSMFGGSASYNEQFF.

About this clonotype: This likely comes from a read error, as the CDR3 has no conserved phenylalanine or tryptophan at its end. CDR3 DNA: TGTGCCAGCAGACCGGACGGCAGAGGCTCCTACGAGCAGTACCTC. This encodes CASRPDGRGSYEQYL. The rearrangement joins TRBV6-1 to TRBJ2-7; D gene unclear. The V end lost 6 bases, the J end lost 0 bases, and 15 bases lay between the germline ends. CDR1 is MNHNS, CDR2 SASEGT, per germline. The CDR3 is 15 amino acids.

This clonotype was seen many times. The V and J genes are TRBV20-1 and TRBJ1-2, with 9 bases aligning to TRBD1. CDR1 and CDR2 from the germline V gene are DFQATT and SNEGSKA (reference sequence). Trimming cost V 5 bases and J 1 base; bases outside gene matches: 2. The CDR3 has 13 residues. The CDR3 region has the DNA TGCAGTGCTCGGACAGGGGTTAACTATGGCTACACCTTC. Translating gives CSARTGVNYGYTF.

About this clonotype: With a much larger clone just one base away, this may be a read error. The rearrangement uses TRBV7-2 and TRBJ2-3; D is unresolved. CDR1 and CDR2 from the germline V gene are SGHTA and FQGNSA. The CDR3 totals 14 residues. V was pared by 4 bases and J by 5 bases, with 13 bases between. CDR3 bases: TGTGCCAGCAGCTACTCCTTCACCAAAGATACGCAGTATTTT. This gives the protein CASSYSFTKDTQYF.

V and J are TRBV6-5 and TRBJ2-2; D is unresolved. Germline V gives CDR1 MNHEY, CDR2 SVGAGI. Trimming left V 0 bases short and J 1 base short, with 9 bases between. The CDR3 is 16 residues long. The CDR3 is CASSYSTGRNTGELFF. The CDR3 DNA sequence: TGTGCCAGCAGTTACTCGACGGGCAGGAACACCGGGGAGCTGTTTTTT.

This clonotype was seen a few times. The rearrangement uses TRBV29-1 and TRBJ2-2; no clear D. V dropped 6 bases and J dropped 3 bases, with 5 bases sitting between them. This CDR3 region has 11 residues. Germline V CDR1 and CDR2: SQVTM, ANQGSEA. CDR3: CSVLHTGELFF. The CDR3 nucleotides read TGCAGCGTACTTCACACCGGGGAGCTGTTTTTT.

The sample holds a few counts of this clonotype. V gene TRBV10-3 combines with J gene TRBJ2-7; a weak D match, TRBD2 (6 bases). The V end was cut by 0 bases, the J end by 0 bases, with 15 bases between. CDR3 length equals 17 residues. The germline CDR1 and CDR2 sequences are ENHRY and SYGVKD. The CDR3 protein is CAISESRPGGISYEQYF. CDR3 sequence (DNA): TGTGCCATCAGTGAGTCTCGCCCCGGGGGAATCTCCTACGAGCAGTACTTC.